The clone carrying this TCR beta chain was picked up one time. This sample stems from a study of blood T cell repertoires in COVID-19. Study context: Samples came from the United States, Italy and Spain, spanning acute and convalescent COVID-19. PBMCs, B-cell-depleted T cells, or T cells were the source of the cDNA or gDNA that made up the material.

Produced via immunoSEQ multiplex PCR; TCRdb's table is partial and in-frame only. The sample has 150,000 to 200,000 clones; 79% are singletons. V dropped 4 bases and J dropped 5; count of bases not matched to a gene: 10. This CDR3 is 15 amino acids long. CDR1 and CDR2 from the germline V gene are MNHEY and SMNVEV (reference sequence). This rearrangement joins TRBV27 to TRBJ1-1; 7 positions agree with TRBD1. The clonotype originates from a middle-aged woman with COVID-19, enrolled during active disease. The sequencing input was peripheral blood. CDR3 sequence reads: CASSSLRQGSTEAFF. The CDR3 DNA reads as TGTGCCAGCAGTTCCCTACGACAGGGTTCGACTGAAGCTTTCTTT.